One T cell receptor (beta chain) is described in this entry. What antigen it recognizes has not been identified. The sample holds no much larger clone one base away, and base qualities are not on file. This sample is drawn from a study of blood T cell repertoires in COVID-19 (dated by TCRdb to 2018 to 2021). With regard to the full study: Samples from collaborators originated in the United States, Italy and Spain and spanned both the acute and convalescent phases of COVID-19. Sample metadata almost always included a de-identified subject ID, COVID-19 status, age in years and sex. Where available, HLA class I and class II types were obtained from metadata supplied by the sample provider rather than from assay-based typing. The repertoires were made available in a free public database intended to serve as a resource for research on the immune response to SARS-CoV-2. The samples were drawn from the first 160 participants of the ongoing ImmuneRACE study and from 1,254 subjects provided by 6 global collaborators. The material from the prospective study consisted of cDNA or gDNA derived from T cells, B-cell-depleted T cells, or PBMCs. Subjects who had been exposed to COVID-19, were actively infected with it, or had recovered from it provided the deeply sampled blood TCRbeta repertoires that made up the dataset. The full study reports these points: How much clinical and demographic metadata was included differed by source and by participant, and the metadata was provided uncurated.

The immunoSEQ Assay, a bias-controlled multiplex PCR, was used to amplify TCRbeta CDR3 regions from genomic DNA. The authors' analysis ran thus. Nucleated cell counts per sample were estimated from amplification of reference gene primers within the assay. Sequence reads were collapsed and filtered to measure the absolute abundance of every unique TCRbeta CDR3 rearrangement. For each sample, productive Simpson clonality was calculated by taking the square root of Simpson's diversity index across productive rearrangements. What TCRdb holds here is the immuneACCESS table cut down to in-frame rearrangements. Part of the clones is not present; checked against another copy, under half of the missing clones reflect an unresolved V gene, and the others are unexplained. That table is the source of V, J and clone size, and D and trimming were worked out from the DNA. Across this sample there are around 400,000 clones, with around 83% seen only once. The ten most abundant clones make up about 5% of the sample.

The cysteine opens and the phenylalanine closes a CDR3 of 15 amino acids. Here the CDR3 DNA is all that survives: 45 bases in frame from base 1. At the junction V is shortened by 0 bases and J by 2 bases, with 9 bases in between. In the prospective study, participants were about 18 to 100 years old, resided in about two dozen geographic areas of the United States, and were enrolled through a virtual design. In the prospective study, participants were assigned to cohorts based on the clinical history participants reported in a screening survey and a study questionnaire. Recovered participants in ImmuneRACE Cohort 3 were defined as having two consecutive negative NP/OP PCR tests, clearance from a healthcare professional, or resolution of symptoms. In the prospective study, mobile phlebotomists collected whole blood, serum and a nasopharyngeal or oropharyngeal swab from each participant. Over a roughly 2-month period, participants in the prospective study had the option of providing additional blood draws and questionnaires. Before DNA extraction, blood samples from the prospective study were shipped at room temperature or frozen.

The chain joins TRBV23-1 to TRBJ2-3; too little of a D gene remains to name it. TRBV23-1 is treated as an ORF (open reading frame) with a function not yet certain. The receptor was isolated from a woman between 45 and 65 years old who had recovered from COVID-19. The material sequenced was PBMCs or T cells enriched from blood (not recorded which). The encoded CDR3 is CASSQSRLITDTQYF. In nucleotide form, the sequence is TGCGCCAGCAGTCAATCGAGGCTGATCACAGATACGCAGTATTTT.